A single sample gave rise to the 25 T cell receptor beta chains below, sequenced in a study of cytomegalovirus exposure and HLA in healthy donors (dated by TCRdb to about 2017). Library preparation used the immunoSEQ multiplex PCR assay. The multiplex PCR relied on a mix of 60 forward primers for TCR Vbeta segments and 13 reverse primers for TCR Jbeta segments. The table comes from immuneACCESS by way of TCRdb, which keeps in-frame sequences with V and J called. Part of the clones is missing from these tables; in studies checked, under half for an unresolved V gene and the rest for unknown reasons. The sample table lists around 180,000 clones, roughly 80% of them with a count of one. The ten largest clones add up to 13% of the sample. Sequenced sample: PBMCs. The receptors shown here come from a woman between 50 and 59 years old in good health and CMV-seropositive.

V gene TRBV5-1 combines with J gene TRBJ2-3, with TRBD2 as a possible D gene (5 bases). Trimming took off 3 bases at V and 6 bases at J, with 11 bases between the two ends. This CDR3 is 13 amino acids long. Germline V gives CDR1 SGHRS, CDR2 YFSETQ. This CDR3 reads CASSWKGSDTQYF. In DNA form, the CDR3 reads TGCGCCAGCAGCTGGAAAGGGAGTGATACGCAGTATTTT.

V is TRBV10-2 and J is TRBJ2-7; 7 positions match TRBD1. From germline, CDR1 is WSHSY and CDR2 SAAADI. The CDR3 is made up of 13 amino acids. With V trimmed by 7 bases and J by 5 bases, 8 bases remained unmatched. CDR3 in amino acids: CASNEQGSHEQYF. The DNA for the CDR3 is TGCGCCAGCAACGAACAGGGGAGCCACGAGCAGTACTTC.

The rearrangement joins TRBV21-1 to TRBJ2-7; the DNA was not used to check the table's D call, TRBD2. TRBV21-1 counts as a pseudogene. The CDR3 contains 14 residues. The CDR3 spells CASSKEKTSNEQYF. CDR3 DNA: TGTGCCAGCAGCAAAGAGAAGACTAGCAACGAGCAGTACTTC.

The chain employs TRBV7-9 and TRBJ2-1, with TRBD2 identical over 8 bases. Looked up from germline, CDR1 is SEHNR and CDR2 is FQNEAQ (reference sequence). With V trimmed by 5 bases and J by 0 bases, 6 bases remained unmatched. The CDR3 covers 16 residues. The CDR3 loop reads CASSTSGASSYNEQFF. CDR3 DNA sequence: TGTGCCAGCAGCACTAGCGGTGCGAGCTCCTACAATGAGCAGTTCTTC.

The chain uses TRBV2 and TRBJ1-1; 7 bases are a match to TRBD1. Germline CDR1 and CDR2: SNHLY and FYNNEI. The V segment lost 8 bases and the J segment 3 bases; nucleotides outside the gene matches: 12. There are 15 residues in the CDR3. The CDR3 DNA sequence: TGTGCCAGCCGGACCCCGGACAGGCGGGACACTGAAGCTTTCTTT. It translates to CASRTPDRRDTEAFF.

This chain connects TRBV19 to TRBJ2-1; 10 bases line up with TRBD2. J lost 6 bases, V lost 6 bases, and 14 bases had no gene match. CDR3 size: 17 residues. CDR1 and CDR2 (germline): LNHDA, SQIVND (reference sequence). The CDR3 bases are TGTGCCAGTAGATCAACTAGCGGGGTTGGGTTTTCCAATGAGCAGTTCTTC. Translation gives CASRSTSGVGFSNEQFF. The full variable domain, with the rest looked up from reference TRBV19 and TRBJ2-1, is DGGITQSPKYLFRKEGQNVTLSCEQNLNHDAMYWYRQDPGQGLRLIYYSQIVNDFQKGDIAEGYSVSREKKESFPLTVTSAQKNPTAFYLCASRSTSGVGFSNEQFFGPGTRLTVL.

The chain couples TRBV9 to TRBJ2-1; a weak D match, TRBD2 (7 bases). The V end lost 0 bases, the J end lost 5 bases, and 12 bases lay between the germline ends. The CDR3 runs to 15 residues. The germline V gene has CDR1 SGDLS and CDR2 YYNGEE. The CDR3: CASSVGGGGNNEQFF. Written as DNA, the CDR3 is TGTGCCAGCAGCGTAGGAGGCGGGGGCAACAATGAGCAGTTCTTC.

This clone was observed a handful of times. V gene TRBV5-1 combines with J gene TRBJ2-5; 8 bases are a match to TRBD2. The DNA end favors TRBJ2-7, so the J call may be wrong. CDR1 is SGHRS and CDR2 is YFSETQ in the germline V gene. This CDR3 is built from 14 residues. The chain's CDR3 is CASSFAGGNYEQYF. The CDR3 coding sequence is TGCGCCAGCAGCTTTGCGGGGGGTAACTACGAGCAGTACTTC.

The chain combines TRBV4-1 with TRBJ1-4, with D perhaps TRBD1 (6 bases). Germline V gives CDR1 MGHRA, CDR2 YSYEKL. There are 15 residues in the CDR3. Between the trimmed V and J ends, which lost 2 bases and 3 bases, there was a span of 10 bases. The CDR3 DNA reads TGCGCCAGCAGCCAAACAGGGAGGGCTAATGAAAAACTGTTTTTT. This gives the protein CASSQTGRANEKLFF.

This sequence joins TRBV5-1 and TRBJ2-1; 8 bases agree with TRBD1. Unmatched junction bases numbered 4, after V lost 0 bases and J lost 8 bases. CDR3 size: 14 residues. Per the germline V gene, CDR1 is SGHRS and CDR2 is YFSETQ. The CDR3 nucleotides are TGCGCCAGCAGCTTGGAACAGGGGGTCGATGAGCAGTTCTTC. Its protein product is CASSLEQGVDEQFF.

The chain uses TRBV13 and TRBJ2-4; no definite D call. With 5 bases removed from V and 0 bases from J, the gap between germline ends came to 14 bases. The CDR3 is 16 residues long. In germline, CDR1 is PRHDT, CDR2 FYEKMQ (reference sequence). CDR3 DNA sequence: TGTGCCAGCAGCCCGGGTTCCTTGCTAGCCAAAAACATTCAGTACTTC. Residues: CASSPGSLLAKNIQYF.

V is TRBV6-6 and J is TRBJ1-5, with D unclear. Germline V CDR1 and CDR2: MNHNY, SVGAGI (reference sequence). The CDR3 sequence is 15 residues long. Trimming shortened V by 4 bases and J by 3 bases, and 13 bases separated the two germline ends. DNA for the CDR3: TGTGCCAGCAGTTTCCTCACCGGGGACAATCAGCCCCAGCATTTT. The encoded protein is CASSFLTGDNQPQHF.

CDR3 residues: CAWTQGAWEAFF. The CDR3 bases are TGTGCCTGGACCCAGGGGGCATGGGAAGCTTTCTTT. V gene TRBV30 combines with J gene TRBJ1-1; 8 positions match TRBD1. This CDR3 spans 12 amino acids. Germline V gene lookup returns CDR1 GTSNPN and CDR2 SVGIG (reference sequence). Trimming at V came to 4 bases and at J to 8 bases, leaving 6 bases not matched to a gene.

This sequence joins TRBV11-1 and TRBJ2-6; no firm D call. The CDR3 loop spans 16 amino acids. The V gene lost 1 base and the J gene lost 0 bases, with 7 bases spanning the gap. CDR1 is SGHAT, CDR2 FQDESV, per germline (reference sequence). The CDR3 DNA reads TGTGCCAGCAGCTTAGAACCAGACTCTGGGGCCAACGTCCTGACTTTC. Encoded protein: CASSLEPDSGANVLTF.

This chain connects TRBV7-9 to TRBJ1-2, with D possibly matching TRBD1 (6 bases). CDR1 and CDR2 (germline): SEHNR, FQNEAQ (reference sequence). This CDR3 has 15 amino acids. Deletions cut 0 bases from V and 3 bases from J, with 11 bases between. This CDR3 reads CASSLAQGRDYGYTF. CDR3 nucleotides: TGTGCCAGCAGCTTAGCTCAGGGGCGAGACTATGGCTACACCTTC.

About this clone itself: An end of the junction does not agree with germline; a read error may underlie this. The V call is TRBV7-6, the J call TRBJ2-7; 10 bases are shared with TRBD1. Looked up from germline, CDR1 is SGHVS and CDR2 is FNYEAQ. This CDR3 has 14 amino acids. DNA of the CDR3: TGTGCCAGCAGTCGACAGGGGGCCTCCTGCGAGCAGTACTTC. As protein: CASSRQGASCEQYF.

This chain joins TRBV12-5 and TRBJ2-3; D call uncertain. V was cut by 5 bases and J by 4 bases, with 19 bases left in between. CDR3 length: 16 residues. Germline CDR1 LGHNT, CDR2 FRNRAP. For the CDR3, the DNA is TGTGCTAGTGGTCCCCGGGTCTCTAGGAGTCCAGATACGCAGTATTTT. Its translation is CASGPRVSRSPDTQYF.

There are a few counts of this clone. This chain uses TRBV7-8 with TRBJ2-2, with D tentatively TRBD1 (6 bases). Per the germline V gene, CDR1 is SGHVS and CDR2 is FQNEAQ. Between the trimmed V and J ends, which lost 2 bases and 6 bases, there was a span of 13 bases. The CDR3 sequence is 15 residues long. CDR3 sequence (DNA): TGTGCCAGCAGCTTACAGGGGTTCGGGGCCGGGGAGCTGTTTTTT. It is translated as CASSLQGFGAGELFF.

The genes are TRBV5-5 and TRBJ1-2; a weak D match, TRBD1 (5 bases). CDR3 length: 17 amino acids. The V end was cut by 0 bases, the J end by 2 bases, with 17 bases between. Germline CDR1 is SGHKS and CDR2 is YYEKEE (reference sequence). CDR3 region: CASSLGPTSGGNYGYTF. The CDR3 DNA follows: TGTGCCAGCAGCTTGGGACCTACTAGCGGGGGAAACTATGGCTACACCTTC.

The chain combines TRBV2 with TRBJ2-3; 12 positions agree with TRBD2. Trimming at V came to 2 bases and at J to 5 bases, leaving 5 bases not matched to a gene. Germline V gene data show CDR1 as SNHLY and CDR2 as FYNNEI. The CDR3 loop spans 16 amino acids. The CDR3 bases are TGTGCCAGCAGTGAAAGGACTAGCGGGGAGGGAGATACGCAGTATTTT. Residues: CASSERTSGEGDTQYF.

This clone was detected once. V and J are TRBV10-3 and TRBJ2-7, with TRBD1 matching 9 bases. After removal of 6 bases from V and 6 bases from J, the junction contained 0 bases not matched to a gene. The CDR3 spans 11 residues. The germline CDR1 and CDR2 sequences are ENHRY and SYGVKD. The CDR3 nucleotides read TGTGCCATCAGGACAGGGGGCGAGCAGTACTTC. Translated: CAIRTGGEQYF.

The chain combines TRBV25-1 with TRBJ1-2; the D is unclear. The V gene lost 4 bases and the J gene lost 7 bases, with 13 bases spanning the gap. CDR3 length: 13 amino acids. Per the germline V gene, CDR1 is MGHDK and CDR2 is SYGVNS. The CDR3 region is CASSAGVFGGYTF. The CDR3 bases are TGTGCCAGCAGTGCCGGTGTATTCGGTGGCTACACCTTC.

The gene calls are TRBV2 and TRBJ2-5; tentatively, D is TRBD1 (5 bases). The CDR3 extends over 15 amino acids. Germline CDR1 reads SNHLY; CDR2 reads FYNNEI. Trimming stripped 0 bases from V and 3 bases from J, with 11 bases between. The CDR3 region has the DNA TGTGCCAGCAGTGAAGCGCGCGGCAGGGAAGAGACCCAGTACTTC. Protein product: CASSEARGREETQYF.

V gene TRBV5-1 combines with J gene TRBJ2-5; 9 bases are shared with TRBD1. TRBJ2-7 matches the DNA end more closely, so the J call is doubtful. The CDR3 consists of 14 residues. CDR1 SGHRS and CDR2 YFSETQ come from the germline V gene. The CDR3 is CASSSGQGTYEQYF. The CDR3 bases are TGCGCCAGCAGCTCGGGACAGGGCACCTACGAGCAGTACTTC.

In nucleotides, the CDR3 is TGTGCCATCTCGAGGACTCTAGAGACCCAGTACTTC. Translation gives CAISRTLETQYF. The chain links TRBV10-3 to TRBJ2-5, with D maybe TRBD2 (5 bases). The CDR3 runs 12 residues. Germline V gives CDR1 ENHRY, CDR2 SYGVKD. V was pared by 8 bases and J by 4 bases, with 11 bases between.